The clone carrying this TCR delta chain is hyperexpanded by share. In the same sample, other DNA sequences code for this CDR3. These data belong to a study of delta chains in infants with herpesvirus infections. Gamma-chain- and delta-chain-specific primers converted PBMC RNA into TCR cDNA. TCRdb re-called the RT-PCR reads via CATT. The sample gives nearly 600 delta-chain clones, 60% to 70% of which show up once; 27% is in the top ten. The source of this sequence is a human donor who was a Ugandan infant, either HIV-exposed or HIV-unexposed (not recorded which). The sample consisted of peripheral blood, taken at time point 4 of longitudinal follow-up.

The chain's CDR3 is CALGEDPIWGIPPLTAQLFF. The CDR3 coding sequence is TGTGCTCTTGGGGAAGATCCTATCTGGGGGATACCTCCTTTGACAGCACAACTCTTCTTT. The chain employs TRDV1 and TRDJ2; the match to TRDD3 covers 11 bases. CDR1 is TSWWSYY and CDR2 is QGS in the germline V gene. The CDR3 is 20 residues long. The V segment lost 2 bases and the J segment 0 bases; nucleotides outside the gene matches: 11.